This entry is about one T cell receptor (beta chain). As originally analysed: Amplified reference gene primers provided the basis for estimating nucleated cell counts. Assay used: immunoSEQ multiplex PCR; TCRdb lists only in-frame clones, some missing. V, J and clone size are taken as reported in that table, and D and trimming were inferred from the DNA itself. Of tens of thousands of clones listed, approximately 78% are singletons. The sample is drawn from a study of blood T cell repertoires in COVID-19. As for the study in general: Whether acute or convalescent, the COVID-19 samples came from the United States, Italy and Spain. Nucleic acid was either cDNA or gDNA, and it came from T cells, B-cell-depleted T cells, or PBMCs.

The sequencing input was peripheral blood. This TCR was sampled from a woman older than 75 with acute or convalescent COVID-19.

For the CDR3, the DNA is TGCGCCAGCAGCCTTAACAGGGGAAACACCGGGGAGCTGTTTTTT. Translated: CASSLNRGNTGELFF. The chain couples TRBV5-1 to TRBJ2-2, with 7 bases lining up with TRBD1. The CDR3 covers 15 residues. Germline trimming cut 4 bases from V and 2 bases from J; bases unmatched to any gene: 5. Germline V CDR1 and CDR2: SGHRS, YFSETQ.